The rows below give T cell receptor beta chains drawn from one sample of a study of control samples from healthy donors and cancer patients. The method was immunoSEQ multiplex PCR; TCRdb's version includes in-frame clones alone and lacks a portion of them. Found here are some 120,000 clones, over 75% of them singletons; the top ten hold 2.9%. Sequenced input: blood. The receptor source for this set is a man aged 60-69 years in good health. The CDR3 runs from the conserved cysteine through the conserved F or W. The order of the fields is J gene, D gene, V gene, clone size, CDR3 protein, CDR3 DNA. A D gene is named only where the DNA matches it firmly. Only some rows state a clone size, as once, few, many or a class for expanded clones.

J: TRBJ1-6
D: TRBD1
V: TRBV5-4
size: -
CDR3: CASSLQGVNSPLHF
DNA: TGTGCCAGCAGCTTGCAGGGGGTTAATTCACCCCTCCACTTT

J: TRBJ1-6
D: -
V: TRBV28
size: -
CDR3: CASSLGVNSPLHF
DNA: TGTGCCAGCAGTTTAGGGGTTAATTCACCCCTCCACTTT

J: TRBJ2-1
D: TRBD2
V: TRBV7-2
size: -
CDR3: CASSSLAGGPNEQFF
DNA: TGTGCCAGCAGCTCCCTAGCGGGGGGTCCCAATGAGCAGTTCTTC

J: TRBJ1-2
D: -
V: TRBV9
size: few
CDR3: CASSVSEFGYTF
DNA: TGTGCCAGCAGCGTTTCAGAATTCGGCTACACCTTC

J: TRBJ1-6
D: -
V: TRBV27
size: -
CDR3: CASGRDTYYSPLHF
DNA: TGTGCCAGCGGGAGGGACACTTACTATTCACCCCTCCACTTT

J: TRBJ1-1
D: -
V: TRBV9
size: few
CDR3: CASSVQDLTEAFF
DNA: TGTGCCAGCAGCGTACAGGACCTCACTGAAGCTTTCTTT

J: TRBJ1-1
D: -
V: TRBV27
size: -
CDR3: CASSQAVNTEAFF
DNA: TGTGCCAGCAGCCAGGCCGTGAACACTGAAGCTTTCTTT

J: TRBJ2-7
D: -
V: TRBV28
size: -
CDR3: CASSLVSGVRHEQYF
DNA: TGTGCCAGCAGTTTAGTAAGCGGTGTGCGCCACGAGCAGTACTTC

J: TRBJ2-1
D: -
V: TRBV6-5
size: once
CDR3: CASRTNYNEQFF
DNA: TGTGCCAGCAGAACGAACTACAATGAGCAGTTCTTC

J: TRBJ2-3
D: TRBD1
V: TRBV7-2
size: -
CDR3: CASKRTGGIGTDTQYF
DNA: TGTGCCAGCAAGCGGACAGGGGGCATCGGCACAGATACGCAGTATTTT

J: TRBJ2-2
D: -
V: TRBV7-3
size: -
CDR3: CASSSQGTGNTGELFF
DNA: TGTGCCAGCAGCTCCCAAGGGACCGGGAACACCGGGGAGCTGTTTTTT

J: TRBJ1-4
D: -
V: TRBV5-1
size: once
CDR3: CASSLLSGTNEKLFF
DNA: TGCGCCAGCAGCTTGTTGTCCGGGACTAATGAAAAACTGTTTTTT

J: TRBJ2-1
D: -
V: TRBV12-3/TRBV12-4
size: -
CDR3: CASSLSSHNEQFF
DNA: TGTGCCAGCAGTTTAAGCTCTCACAATGAGCAGTTCTTC

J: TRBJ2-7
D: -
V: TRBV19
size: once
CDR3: CASSISGLVNEQYF
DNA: TGTGCCAGTAGTATTTCAGGATTAGTCAACGAGCAGTACTTC

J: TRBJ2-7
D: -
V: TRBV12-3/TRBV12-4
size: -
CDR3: CASSFRGYYEQYF
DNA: TGTGCCAGCAGTTTTCGGGGGTACTACGAGCAGTACTTC

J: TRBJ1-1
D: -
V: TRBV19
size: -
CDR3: CASSMDGPNTEAFF
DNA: TGTGCCAGTAGTATGGACGGACCAAACACTGAAGCTTTCTTT

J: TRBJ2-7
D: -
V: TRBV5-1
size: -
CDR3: CASSLGTVDSSEQYF
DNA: TGCGCCAGCAGCTTAGGTACCGTGGACTCCTCCGAGCAGTACTTC

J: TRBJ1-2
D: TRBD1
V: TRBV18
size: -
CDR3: CAINGQGGIYGYTF
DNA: TGTGCCATCAACGGACAGGGCGGGATATATGGCTACACCTTC

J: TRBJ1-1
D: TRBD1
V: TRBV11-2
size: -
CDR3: CASSLGRGYTEAFF
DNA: TGTGCCAGCAGCTTGGGCAGGGGGTACACTGAAGCTTTCTTT

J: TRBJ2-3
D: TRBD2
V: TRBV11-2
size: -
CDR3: CASSRGVASTDTQYF
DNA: TGTGCCAGCAGCCGGGGGGTAGCGTCTACAGATACGCAGTATTTT

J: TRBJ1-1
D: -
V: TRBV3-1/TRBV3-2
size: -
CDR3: CASSPLLLNTEAFF
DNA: TGTGCCAGCAGCCCTCTCCTCTTGAACACTGAAGCTTTCTTT

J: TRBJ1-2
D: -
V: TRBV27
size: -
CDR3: CASSRGGNYGYTF
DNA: TGTGCCAGCTCTCGAGGAGGGAACTATGGCTACACCTTC

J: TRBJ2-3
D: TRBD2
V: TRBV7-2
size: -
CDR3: CASSFTSGGGVGTQYF
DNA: TGTGCCAGCAGCTTTACTAGCGGGGGGGGAGTAGGAACGCAGTATTTT

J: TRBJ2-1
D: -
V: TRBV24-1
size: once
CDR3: CATKGAYNEQFF
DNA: TGTGCCACCAAGGGGGCCTACAATGAGCAGTTCTTC

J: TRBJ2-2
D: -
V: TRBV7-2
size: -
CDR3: CASSLGSGATGELFF
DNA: TGTGCCAGCAGCTTAGGATCAGGGGCGACCGGGGAGCTGTTTTTT

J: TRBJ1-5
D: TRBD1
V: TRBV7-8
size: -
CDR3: CASSPLSGQDEQPQHF
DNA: TGTGCCAGCAGCCCCCTATCGGGACAGGATGAACAGCCCCAGCATTTT

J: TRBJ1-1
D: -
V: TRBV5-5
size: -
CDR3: CASSLGAFLNTEAFF
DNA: TGTGCCAGCAGCTTGGGAGCCTTCCTGAACACTGAAGCTTTCTTT

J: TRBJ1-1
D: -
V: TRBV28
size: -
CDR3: CASTAPGMNTEAFF
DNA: TGTGCCAGCACCGCCCCGGGGATGAACACTGAAGCTTTCTTT

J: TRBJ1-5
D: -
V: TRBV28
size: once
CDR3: CASSPLLGGTPQHF
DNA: TGTGCCAGCAGTCCCCTCTTGGGGGGGACGCCCCAGCATTTT

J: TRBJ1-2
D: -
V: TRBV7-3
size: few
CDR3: CASSLGGDGYTF
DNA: TGTGCCAGCAGCTTAGGAGGGGATGGCTACACCTTC

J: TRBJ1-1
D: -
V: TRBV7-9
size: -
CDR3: CASSVQNTEAFF
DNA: TGTGCCAGCAGCGTTCAGAACACTGAAGCTTTCTTT

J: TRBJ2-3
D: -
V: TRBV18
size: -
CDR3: CASSPGGSFTDTQYF
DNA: TGTGCCAGCTCACCGGGTGGTTCATTCACAGATACGCAGTATTTT

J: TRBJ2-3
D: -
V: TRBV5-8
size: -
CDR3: CASSLYAGTDTQYF
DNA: TGTGCCAGCAGCTTGTATGCGGGCACAGATACGCAGTATTTT

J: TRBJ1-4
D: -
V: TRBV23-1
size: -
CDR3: CASRNRRENEKLFF
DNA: TGCGCCAGCAGGAACAGGAGGGAAAATGAAAAACTGTTTTTT

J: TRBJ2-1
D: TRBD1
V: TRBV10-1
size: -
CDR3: CASRGTGGAYNEQFF
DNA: TGCGCCAGCAGGGGGACAGGGGGCGCTTACAATGAGCAGTTCTTC

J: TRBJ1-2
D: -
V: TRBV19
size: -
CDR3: CASSIEGIGPAGYTF
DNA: TGTGCCAGTAGTATAGAGGGGATTGGCCCAGCTGGCTACACCTTC

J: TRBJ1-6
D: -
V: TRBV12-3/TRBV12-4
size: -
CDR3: CASSFYSSPLHF
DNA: TGTGCCAGCAGTTTCTATTCCTCACCCCTCCACTTT

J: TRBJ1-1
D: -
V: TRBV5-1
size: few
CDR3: CASSLGGTGNTEAFF
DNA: TGCGCCAGCAGCCTAGGGGGTACAGGGAACACTGAAGCTTTCTTT

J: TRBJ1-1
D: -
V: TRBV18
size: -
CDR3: CASSPQRVDTEAFF
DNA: TGTGCCAGCTCACCACAGAGGGTCGACACTGAAGCTTTCTTT

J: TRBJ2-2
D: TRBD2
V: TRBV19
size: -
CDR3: CASSMGGSTGELFF
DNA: TGTGCCAGTAGTATGGGGGGGTCCACCGGGGAGCTGTTTTTT

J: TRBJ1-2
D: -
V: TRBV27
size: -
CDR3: CASSLLSGFSGGYTF
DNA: TGTGCCAGCAGTTTACTCTCCGGATTTTCGGGGGGCTACACCTTC

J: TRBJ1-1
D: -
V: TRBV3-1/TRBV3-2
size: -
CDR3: CASSQVANTEAFF
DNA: TGTGCCAGCAGCCAAGTAGCCAACACTGAAGCTTTCTTT

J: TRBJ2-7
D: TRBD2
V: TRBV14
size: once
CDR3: CASSLRFTGGYEQYF
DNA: TGTGCCAGCAGCCTCCGTTTTACGGGGGGCTACGAGCAGTACTTC

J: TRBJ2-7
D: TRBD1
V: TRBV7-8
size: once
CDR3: CASSWPGQGDYEQYF
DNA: TGTGCCAGCAGCTGGCCGGGACAGGGGGACTACGAGCAGTACTTC

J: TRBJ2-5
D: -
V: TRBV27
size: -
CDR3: CASRVGQTQETQYF
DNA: TGTGCCAGCAGGGTTGGTCAGACGCAAGAGACCCAGTACTTC

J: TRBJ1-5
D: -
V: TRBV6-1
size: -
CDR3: CASSETDQPQHF
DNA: TGTGCCAGCAGTGAAACCGATCAGCCCCAGCATTTT

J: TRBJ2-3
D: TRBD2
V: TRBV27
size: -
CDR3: CASSRGTSGGTSTDTQYF
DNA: TGTGCCAGCAGTAGAGGGACTAGCGGGGGTACTAGCACAGATACGCAGTATTTT

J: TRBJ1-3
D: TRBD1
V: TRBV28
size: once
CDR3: CASMTGSSGNTIYF
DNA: TGTGCCAGCATGACAGGGAGCTCTGGAAACACCATATATTTT

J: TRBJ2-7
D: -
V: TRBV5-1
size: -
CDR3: CASSLTPQGSGAYEQYF
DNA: TGCGCCAGCAGCTTGACCCCCCAAGGGTCCGGGGCCTACGAGCAGTACTTC

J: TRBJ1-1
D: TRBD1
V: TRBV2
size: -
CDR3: CASSTQGGNTEAFF
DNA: TGTGCCAGCAGTACACAGGGGGGGAACACTGAAGCTTTCTTT

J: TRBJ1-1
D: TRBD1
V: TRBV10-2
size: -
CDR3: CASSEQGVNTEAFF
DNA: TGCGCCAGCAGTGAGCAGGGGGTGAACACTGAAGCTTTCTTT

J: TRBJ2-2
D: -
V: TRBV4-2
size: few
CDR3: CASSQTGTYTGELFF
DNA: TGTGCCAGCAGCCAAACGGGGACGTACACCGGGGAGCTGTTTTTT

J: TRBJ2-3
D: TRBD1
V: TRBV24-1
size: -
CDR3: CATSESGQGPTQYF
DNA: TGTGCCACCAGTGAATCCGGACAGGGACCGACCCAGTATTTT

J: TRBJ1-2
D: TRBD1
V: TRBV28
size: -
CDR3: CASSSLHRGKNYGYTF
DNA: TGTGCCAGCAGCTCCCTACACAGGGGAAAGAACTATGGCTACACCTTC

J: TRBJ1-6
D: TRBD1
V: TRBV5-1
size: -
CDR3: CASSLWAGGKFSYNSPLHF
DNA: TGCGCCAGCAGCCTCTGGGCAGGGGGAAAGTTCTCCTATAATTCACCCCTCCACTTT

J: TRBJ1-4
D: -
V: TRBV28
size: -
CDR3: CASRTNIRTGGKLFF
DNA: TGTGCCAGCAGGACCAATATAAGGACGGGAGGAAAACTGTTTTTT

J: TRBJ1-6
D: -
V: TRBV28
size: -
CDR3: CASRSNGNSAFNSPLHF
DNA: TGTGCCAGCAGGTCTAATGGGAACTCGGCGTTTAATTCACCCCTCCACTTT

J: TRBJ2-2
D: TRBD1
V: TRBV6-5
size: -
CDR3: CASSWTGLLNTGELFF
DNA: TGTGCCAGCAGTTGGACAGGGCTTCTGAACACCGGGGAGCTGTTTTTT